Below, one T cell receptor beta chain is given with its context. The target antigen is unknown. An end of the junction differs from the germline gene, which may be a read error. CDR3 size: 16 residues. Per the germline V gene, CDR1 is MGHRA and CDR2 is YSYEKL. The data originate from a study of identical twins' blood T cells. The three twin pairs were reared together, likely meeting the same infections. Source study methods: Per-library CDR3 reads ranged 2.2 to 3.6 million; clonotypes, ~95,000 to ~550,000. One entry per CDR3 protein results from TCRdb running MiXCR on the 5' RACE reads. These V and J calls are TCRdb output, not the study's own analysis. The sample lists fewer than 1,500 distinct CDR3 sequences, 84% occurring once. Findings of the study overall: Top TCRbeta clonotypes were shared more with twin than unrelated donors. Mainly, cloneset size products determined shared clonotypes, twins included.

The genes are TRBV4-1 and TRBJ1-6; 7 bases map to TRBD1. Input material: PBMCs. This TCR came from a woman between 18 and 55 years old in good health. CDR3 amino acids: CANSQASGGGGSPLHF. CDR3 sequence (DNA): TGCGCCAACAGCCAAGCGTCAGGAGGAGGGGGCTCACCCCTCCACTTT.